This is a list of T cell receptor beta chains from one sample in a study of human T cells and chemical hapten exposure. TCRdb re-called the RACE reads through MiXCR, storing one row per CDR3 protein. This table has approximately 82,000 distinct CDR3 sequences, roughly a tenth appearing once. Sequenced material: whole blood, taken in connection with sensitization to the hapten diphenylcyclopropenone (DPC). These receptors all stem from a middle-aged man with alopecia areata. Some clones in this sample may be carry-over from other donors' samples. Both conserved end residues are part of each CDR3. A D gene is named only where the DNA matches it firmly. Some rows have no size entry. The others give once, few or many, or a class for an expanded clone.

CSAEDSWEETQYF	TGCAGTGCGGAAGACAGCTGGGAAGAGACCCAGTACTTC	.	few	TRBV20-1	TRBJ2-5
CASEGDRGAGELFF	TGTGCCAGCGAGGGGGACAGGGGTGCCGGGGAGCTGTTTTTT	TRBD1	few	TRBV5-4	TRBJ2-2
CASSPGTSGMYEQYF	TGTGCCAGCAGCCCGGGGACTAGCGGGATGTACGAGCAGTACTTC	TRBD2	few	TRBV11-2	TRBJ2-7
CASRGVQGWGDTQYF	TGTGCCAGCAGGGGGGTGCAGGGTTGGGGCGATACGCAGTATTTT	.	few	TRBV27	TRBJ2-3
CASNPSSTDTQYF	TGTGCCAGCAATCCCTCTAGCACAGATACGCAGTATTTT	.	few	TRBV6-2/TRBV6-3	TRBJ2-3
CAISGDSSMTKNIQYF	TGTGCCATCAGTGGGGACAGCTCTATGACCAAAAACATTCAGTACTTC	TRBD1	.	TRBV10-3	TRBJ2-4
CASSQDRTSPSYEQYF	TGTGCCAGCAGCCAAGATAGGACTAGCCCCTCCTACGAGCAGTACTTC	TRBD2	few	TRBV4-2	TRBJ2-7
CASSNPNQETQYF	TGTGCCAGCAGTAACCCCAACCAAGAGACCCAGTACTTC	.	few	TRBV25-1	TRBJ2-5
CASSPRSEKLFF	TGTGCCAGCAGTCCCCGATCCGAAAAACTGTTTTTT	.	few	TRBV12-3/TRBV12-4	TRBJ1-4
CARSPRTMNTEAFF	TGTGCCAGAAGCCCCAGAACCATGAACACTGAAGCTTTCTTT	.	.	TRBV5-3	TRBJ1-1